This TCR beta chain was retrieved from a study of T cells after yellow fever vaccination (dated 2019 in TCRdb). About the investigation overall: The SMART-Seq v4 Ultra Low Input RNA kit was used to prepare libraries from fractions with low cell numbers. Blood was drawn at multiple timepoints before and after primary and secondary immunization, with bulk PBMC replicates and cell subsets isolated. To follow T-cell clones before and after primary and booster YFV17D yellow fever vaccination, bulk TCR alpha and beta repertoires were sequenced over time. Two healthy male donors, one aged 18 to 30 and one aged 30 to 40 years, were included in the cohort.

The sample's treatment or condition, from its label and the paper: live attenuated yellow fever vaccine strain. Two biological replicates of bulk PBMCs were collected at each blood-draw timepoint. PBMCs were isolated from peripheral blood using a standard Ficoll-Paque protocol. RNA was extracted with TriZol from bulk PBMCs, CD4 and CD8 fractions, and dextramer-positive and dextramer-negative fractions. At the junction V is shortened by 7 bases and J by 0 bases, with 14 bases in between. Its CDR3 holds 16 amino acids, cysteine through phenylalanine. The only DNA kept is the CDR3, 48 bases in frame from the first base. Reading the germline V gene gives CDR1 SGHRS and CDR2 YFSETQ. What the study reported, not specific to this receptor: Compared with the primary T-cell response, the secondary T-cell response was faster but weaker, reaching its peak on day 5 rather than on day 15. FACS-sorted repertoires could contain abundant contaminating clonotypes from the bulk population, so computational filtering was required. A small share of clonotypes was detected in both CD4 and CD8 compartments, with the overlap likely arising from convergent recombination. After the booster, most clones that had expanded after primary vaccination were detected again (over 95% of CD4 and 70% to 90% of CD8), suggesting broad maintenance of memory. Because the study included only two donors, the extent to which the findings can be generalized is limited.

TCR cDNA was made using 5'RACE template switching, a step that added a universal primer site and unique molecular identifiers. cDNA synthesis was primed from both the TCR alpha and TCR beta constant segments. Library amplification used two PCR steps, and the second PCR step added sample barcodes and sequencing adapters. Sequencing of libraries was done on Illumina HiSeq 2500 (2x100 bp) or NovaSeq (2x150 bp). The original pipeline was this. Demultiplexing of reads and collapsing into UMI consensus sequences were performed with MIGEC, and V(D)J alignment was carried out with MiXCR. Clonotypes responding to the vaccine were identified with edgeR on replicate PBMC samples, with the criteria of FDR below 0.01 and a log2 fold change above 5 up to day 15. Each bulk clonotype was labeled CD4 or CD8 based on which sequenced repertoire, CD4 or CD8, contained the clonotype at higher abundance. TCRdb reprocessing: public reads trimmed at Q25 with fastp, clones called with MiXCR, in-frame beta chains kept. Every entry covers one CDR3 protein and lists the most common genes and DNA from its rows. TCRdb assigned the V and J calls; the authors' analysis was not used. This sample comprises a few hundred thousand distinct CDR3 sequences, about 6.9% of them detected only once. Roughly 19% of the sample is in the top ten clones.

To note about this clonotype: The target of this receptor is not known. No much larger clone exists at a distance of one base, and base qualities are not known.

Source: PBMCs, taken roughly seven weeks after the first yellow fever vaccination. The receptor was isolated from a man in his late teens or twenties who received the YFV17D yellow fever vaccine. Here the chain combines TRBV5-1 and TRBJ2-6; possibly the D gene is TRBD2, per 6 matching bases. Here the CDR3 is given as CASAAGGHSGANVLTF. The nucleotides are TGCGCCAGCGCAGCCGGGGGTCACTCTGGGGCCAACGTCCTGACTTTC.